A single sample is the source of the 26 T cell receptor beta chains below, sequenced in a study of cytomegalovirus exposure and HLA in healthy donors. Primers included in the PCR were 60 Vbeta and 13 Jbeta primers. Sequencing used immunoSEQ multiplex PCR; TCRdb keeps in-frame clones, though not all of them. The sample lists under 150,000 clones, around 82% seen once, with 5.4% in the top ten. The sequenced sample consisted of PBMCs. The receptor source for this set is a woman aged 30 to 39 in good health and CMV-seropositive.

V gene TRBV11-3 combines with J gene TRBJ2-7, with TRBD2 matching over 10 bases. The CDR3 covers 13 residues. V gave up 6 bases and J gave up 2 bases; unmatched junction bases: 1. Germline CDR1 and CDR2: SGHNT and YENEEA. CDR3 sequence reads: CASRLAGTYEQYF. The CDR3, as DNA: TGTGCCAGCAGACTAGCGGGGACCTACGAGCAGTACTTC.

V gene TRBV4-1 combines with J gene TRBJ1-2; 7 bases align to TRBD1. This CDR3 spans 16 amino acids. Losses at the gene ends were 0 bases for V and 5 bases for J; bases not matched to a gene: 9. Germline V lookup: CDR1 MGHRA, CDR2 YSYEKL. The CDR3 DNA reads as TGCGCCAGCAGCCAAGATAAAATACAGGGGTTATATGGCTACACCTTC. Translating gives CASSQDKIQGLYGYTF.

The CDR3 here is CASSLFRLGNQPQHF. The CDR3 DNA reads as TGTGCCAGTAGCTTATTCAGACTGGGCAATCAGCCCCAGCATTTT. The V call is TRBV19, the J call TRBJ1-5; no clear D gene. Germline CDR1 is LNHDA and CDR2 is SQIVND (reference sequence). V lost 6 bases, J lost 2 bases, and 14 bases lay in between. The CDR3 runs 15 residues.

The V and J genes are TRBV9 and TRBJ1-5; the D gene is possibly TRBD1 (5 bases). The ends were cut back, 4 bases at V and 2 bases at J, with 13 bases in the middle. Germline values: CDR1 SGDLS, CDR2 YYNGEE. The CDR3 spans 15 residues. CDR3 in DNA: TGTGCCAGCAGCACGACGACAGCGCGCAATCAGCCCCAGCATTTT. This gives the protein CASSTTTARNQPQHF.

The chain joins TRBV27 to TRBJ1-2, with 11 bases fitting TRBD1. With 5 bases clipped from V and 7 bases from J, the junction kept 6 bases outside the gene matches. The CDR3 loop spans 14 amino acids. Germline CDR1 reads MNHEY; CDR2 reads SMNVEV (reference sequence). The CDR3 reads CASSGGQGVFGYTF. Here the CDR3 DNA reads TGTGCCAGCAGTGGGGGACAGGGGGTGTTTGGCTACACCTTC.

V gene TRBV19 combines with J gene TRBJ1-1; D uncertain. The CDR3 totals 14 residues. The ends were cut back, 8 bases at V and 0 bases at J, with 13 bases in the middle. Per germline, CDR1 LNHDA and CDR2 SQIVND (reference sequence). The CDR3 DNA reads TGTGCCAGTTCCGGACTGCGGATGAACACTGAAGCTTTCTTT. Its protein is CASSGLRMNTEAFF.

V gene TRBV7-9 combines with J gene TRBJ1-2; the D gene is possibly TRBD1 (5 bases). Germline CDR1 reads SEHNR; CDR2 reads FQNEAQ (reference sequence). V lost 0 bases to trimming and J lost 12 bases, with 14 bases between them. The CDR3 has 13 amino acids. CDR3 nucleotides: TGTGCCAGCAGCTTAGCGCTGGAAGGGGTCAACACCTTC. Its translation is CASSLALEGVNTF. Combining the CDR3 with reference TRBV7-9 and TRBJ1-2 gives the whole variable domain DTGVSQNPRHKITKRGQNVTFRCDPISEHNRLYWYRQTLGQGPEFLTYFQNEAQLEKSRLLSDRFSAERPKGSFSTLEIQRTEQGDSAMYLCASSLALEGVNTFGSGTRLTVV.

The chain joins TRBV7-9 to TRBJ1-2, with D possibly TRBD1 on 5 matching bases. Germline V gene sequence: CDR1 SEHNR, CDR2 FQNEAQ (reference sequence). Trimming cost V 1 base and J 6 bases, with 12 bases left between them. This CDR3 is built from 14 residues. CDR3 loop: CASSLDTGGDGYTF. The CDR3 DNA sequence: TGTGCCAGCAGCTTAGACACCGGAGGGGATGGCTACACCTTC.

A single count supports this clone. V usage is TRBV27 and J usage is TRBJ2-7; 7 nucleotides align to TRBD1. Trimming at V came to 3 bases and at J to 0 bases, leaving 2 bases not matched to a gene. Germline V gene sequence: CDR1 MNHEY, CDR2 SMNVEV (reference sequence). This CDR3 has 14 amino acids. In DNA form, the CDR3 reads TGTGCCAGCAGTTTCGACAGGGACTCCTACGAGCAGTACTTC. This translates into CASSFDRDSYEQYF.

The V gene is TRBV18, the J gene TRBJ1-5; 9 bases map to TRBD1. The CDR3 contains 16 residues. Germline V gives CDR1 KGHSH, CDR2 LQKENI. V dropped 4 bases and J dropped 2; count of bases not matched to a gene: 6. CDR3 nucleotide sequence: TGTGCCAGCTCACAACAACAGGGGGCTGGCAATCAGCCCCAGCATTTT. Translated, it gives CASSQQQGAGNQPQHF.

The V call is TRBV12-5, the J call TRBJ1-4; tentatively, D is TRBD1 (5 bases). This CDR3 contains 15 residues. The germline V and J ends were trimmed by 10 bases and 7 bases, with 22 bases remaining between them. CDR1 is LGHNT, CDR2 FRNRAP, per germline. In DNA, the CDR3 is TGTGCTACCCTCTCAAGTCCCAGGGAAGGTGAAAAACTGTTTTTT. It translates to CATLSSPREGEKLFF. The entire variable domain, with the rest obtained from reference TRBV12-5 and TRBJ1-4, is as follows: DARVTQTPRHKVTEMGQEVTMRCQPILGHNTVFWYRQTMMQGLELLAYFRNRAPLDDSGMPKDRFSAEMPDATLATLKIQPSEPRDSAVYFCATLSSPREGEKLFFGSGTQLSVL.

J is TRBJ2-7 and V is TRBV18; a possible D gene is TRBD1 (6 bases). Germline V gene lookup returns CDR1 KGHSH and CDR2 LQKENI. Trimming cost V 6 bases and J 0 bases, with 18 bases left between them. The CDR3 is made up of 16 amino acids. The CDR3 DNA sequence: TGTGCCAGCTCCCCCCAGGGGATCCGGTCCTCCTACGAGCAGTACTTC. It yields the protein CASSPQGIRSSYEQYF.

This chain connects TRBV6-4 to TRBJ2-3, with TRBD2 matching 8 bases. This CDR3 is built from 15 residues. Germline V gene sequence: CDR1 MRHNA, CDR2 SNTAGT. V was clipped by 5 bases and J by 7 bases; unmatched bases: 11. The DNA for the CDR3 is TGTGCCAGCAGTCGGACTAGCAGGGCCCATTATACGCAGTATTTT. Its translation: CASSRTSRAHYTQYF.

CDR3 coding DNA: TGTGCCAGCAGCCCCCAGGGATCGGGTGCCGAGCAGTACTTC. Encoded protein: CASSPQGSGAEQYF. V gene TRBV9 combines with J gene TRBJ2-5, with D perhaps TRBD1 (5 bases). The end of the DNA fits TRBJ2-7 better, so the J call may be wrong. Germline V lookup: CDR1 SGDLS, CDR2 YYNGEE. This CDR3 spans 14 amino acids.

The genes are TRBV29-1 and TRBJ2-7, with 8 nucleotides matching TRBD1. CDR3 length equals 13 residues. Germline lookup yields CDR1 SQVTM and CDR2 ANQGSEA. J lost 4 bases, V lost 6 bases, and 8 bases had no gene match. DNA of the CDR3: TGCAGCGTGTCCGGGACAGGCATTTACGAGCAGTACTTC. This gives the protein CSVSGTGIYEQYF.

The chain links TRBV9 to TRBJ1-1, with TRBD1 identical over 10 bases. The germline V gene has CDR1 SGDLS and CDR2 YYNGEE. The CDR3 sequence is 15 residues long. J lost 10 bases, V lost 4 bases, and 13 bases had no gene match. The CDR3 spells CASSPPTGGLGAAFF. The CDR3 nucleotides read TGTGCCAGCAGCCCCCCGACAGGGGGCTTGGGTGCAGCTTTCTTT.

This chain links TRBV7-3 with TRBJ1-1; D is unclear. The CDR3 is 13 residues long. The ends were cut back, 2 bases at V and 0 bases at J, with 4 bases in the middle. Germline CDR1 is SGHTA and CDR2 is FQGTGA. CDR3 residues: CASSLQLNTEAFF. The CDR3 DNA sequence: TGTGCCAGCAGCTTACAATTGAACACTGAAGCTTTCTTT.

The chain employs TRBV12-5 and TRBJ1-2, with D possibly matching TRBD1 (5 bases). CDR3 length equals 18 residues. The ends were cut back, 0 bases at V and 5 bases at J, with 22 bases in the middle. The germline V gene has CDR1 LGHNT and CDR2 FRNRAP. Here the CDR3 DNA reads TGTGCTAGTGGTTTGGTTAGGGGTCTAAGAGGCATAACTTATGGCTACACCTTC. Protein: CASGLVRGLRGITYGYTF.

This chain connects TRBV6-4 to TRBJ2-3; D gene uncertain. The length of the CDR3 is 15 residues. V lost 2 bases and J lost 0, with 9 bases in between. In germline, CDR1 is MRHNA, CDR2 SNTAGT. The CDR3 nucleotides are TGTGCCAGCAGTGACCAGGTTTCTAGCACAGATACGCAGTATTTT. Amino acid sequence: CASSDQVSSTDTQYF.

V usage is TRBV6-5 and J usage is TRBJ1-2, with a tentative D call TRBD1 (5 bases). Germline lookup yields CDR1 MNHEY and CDR2 SVGAGI. The CDR3 covers 13 residues. V shed 6 bases and J shed 4 bases, with 12 bases lying between them. CDR3 region: CASSRTSAYGYTF. CDR3 in DNA: TGTGCCAGCAGCCGGACATCGGCCTATGGCTACACCTTC.

Concerning this clone itself: Lacking the conserved final phenylalanine or tryptophan, this CDR3 likely reflects a read error. Because the CDR3's place on the DNA is in doubt, the DNA is left out and the CDR3 is given as listed by TCRdb. This chain joins TRBV19 and TRBJ1-1; the tabulated D call, TRBD1, remains unverified against the DNA. In germline, CDR1 is LNHDA, CDR2 SQIVND (reference sequence). The CDR3 region is 15 residues in length, termini included. The CDR3 is CASSIDGSSGATGSY.

The chain carries TRBV12-5 and TRBJ1-1; 7 positions match TRBD1. The CDR3 contains 16 residues. Per germline, CDR1 LGHNT and CDR2 FRNRAP. The J segment lost 3 bases and the V segment lost 4 bases, leaving 11 bases of the junction unmatched. CDR3 coding DNA: TGTGCTAGTGGTTCCTTAGAACAGGGGCCCCACACTGAAGCTTTCTTT. Its translation: CASGSLEQGPHTEAFF.

The V and J genes are TRBV5-6 and TRBJ1-2; TRBD1 matches at 7 bases. The CDR3 is 14 amino acids. J gave up 4 bases and V 1 base, and 4 bases lay outside the gene matches. CDR1 is SGHDT and CDR2 is YYEEEE in the germline V gene. The CDR3 DNA reads as TGTGCCAGCAGCTTGCCGGGGACAGCCTATGGCTACACCTTC. Protein: CASSLPGTAYGYTF.

This clone was found once. The chain combines TRBV18 with TRBJ2-7; 9 nucleotides line up with TRBD1. The CDR3 totals 14 residues. In germline, CDR1 is KGHSH, CDR2 LQKENI. V dropped 5 bases and J dropped 3; count of bases not matched to a gene: 5. The CDR3 loop reads CASSSVTGGYEQYF. The CDR3 bases are TGTGCCAGCTCATCTGTGACAGGGGGCTACGAGCAGTACTTC.

The chain combines TRBV4-1 with TRBJ1-3; D is possibly TRBD1 (5 bases). CDR3 length equals 18 residues. Germline CDR1 MGHRA, CDR2 YSYEKL. V lost 1 base and J lost 0, with 16 bases in between. CDR3: CASSQGRQGPLSGNTIYF. CDR3 nucleotide sequence: TGCGCCAGCAGCCAAGGTCGGCAGGGCCCTCTCTCTGGAAACACCATATATTTT.

The sample holds one count of this clone. The V call is TRBV18, the J call TRBJ1-5, with D hard to call. The CDR3 is 16 amino acids. Germline V lookup: CDR1 KGHSH, CDR2 LQKENI. Trimming took off 8 bases at V and 0 bases at J, with 17 bases between the two ends. The CDR3 protein is CASRSPTDYSNQPQHF. DNA of the CDR3: TGTGCCAGCCGAAGCCCCACAGATTATAGCAATCAGCCCCAGCATTTT.